A selection of T cell receptor beta chains follows, all from one sample in a study of blood T cell repertoires in COVID-19. Here immunoSEQ multiplex PCR was the method, and the copy in TCRdb shows in-frame clones only, minus some. The sample shows approximately 300,000 clones, around 90% of them seen only once. Sample: PBMCs or T cells enriched from blood (not recorded which). Every receptor here comes from a woman aged 18-30 years with acute COVID-19. Each CDR3 is given with its conserved first and last residue. D genes are given only for firm matches. The size of a clone is reported for some rows only, either as once, few or many, or as a class for expanded clones.

j_call: TRBJ1-6; clone_size: -; v_call: TRBV28; d_call: TRBD1; cdr3_aa: CASSPLEGALSPLHF; cdr3_nt: TGTGCCAGCAGCCCCCTGGAGGGGGCGCTTTCACCCCTCCACTTT
j_call: TRBJ1-2; clone_size: few; v_call: TRBV28; d_call: -; cdr3_aa: CASSLQGYNYGYTF; cdr3_nt: TGTGCCAGCAGTTTACAGGGATACAACTATGGCTACACCTTC
j_call: TRBJ1-1; clone_size: -; v_call: TRBV14; d_call: TRBD1; cdr3_aa: CASSLVGTALSYTEAFF; cdr3_nt: TGTGCCAGCAGCCTTGTAGGGACAGCGCTATCCTACACTGAAGCTTTCTTT
j_call: TRBJ2-2; clone_size: -; v_call: TRBV7-9; d_call: TRBD1; cdr3_aa: CASSPPTGAETGELFF; cdr3_nt: TGTGCCAGCAGCCCCCCGACAGGGGCGGAGACCGGGGAGCTGTTTTTT
j_call: TRBJ2-3; clone_size: -; v_call: TRBV3-1/TRBV3-2; d_call: TRBD1; cdr3_aa: CASSLTGDEADTQYF; cdr3_nt: TGTGCCAGCAGCCTGACAGGGGACGAAGCAGATACGCAGTATTTT
j_call: TRBJ1-2; clone_size: -; v_call: TRBV28; d_call: TRBD1; cdr3_aa: CASSFGVRGQLYGYTF; cdr3_nt: TGTGCCAGCAGTTTCGGGGTTCGGGGACAGCTCTATGGCTACACCTTC
j_call: TRBJ2-5; clone_size: -; v_call: TRBV7-3; d_call: TRBD2; cdr3_aa: CASSSPGLAGGETQYF; cdr3_nt: TGTGCCAGCAGCTCCCCGGGACTAGCGGGAGGGGAGACCCAGTACTTC
j_call: TRBJ1-2; clone_size: -; v_call: TRBV28; d_call: -; cdr3_aa: CASSLKGEGYTF; cdr3_nt: TGTGCCAGCAGTTTAAAGGGAGAGGGCTACACCTTC
j_call: TRBJ1-4; clone_size: -; v_call: TRBV5-6; d_call: -; cdr3_aa: CASSSGIRANEKLFF; cdr3_nt: TGTGCCAGCAGCTCCGGTATCAGGGCTAATGAAAAACTGTTTTTT
j_call: TRBJ1-1; clone_size: -; v_call: TRBV28; d_call: -; cdr3_aa: CASSYGTSSQSFWAFF; cdr3_nt: TGTGCCAGCAGTTACGGGACTTCAAGCCAATCCTTCTGGGCTTTCTTT
j_call: TRBJ1-1; clone_size: -; v_call: TRBV27; d_call: TRBD1; cdr3_aa: CASSFGTGAMNTEAFF; cdr3_nt: TGTGCCAGCAGTTTTGGGACAGGGGCAATGAACACTGAAGCTTTCTTT
j_call: TRBJ1-1; clone_size: -; v_call: TRBV28; d_call: -; cdr3_aa: CASSPHLVTEAFF; cdr3_nt: TGTGCCAGCAGTCCCCACTTGGTCACTGAAGCTTTCTTT
j_call: TRBJ2-1; clone_size: -; v_call: TRBV28; d_call: -; cdr3_aa: CATAGWASFPGQFF; cdr3_nt: TGTGCCACCGCAGGGTGGGCCTCGTTCCCCGGGCAGTTCTTC
j_call: TRBJ1-3; clone_size: -; v_call: TRBV10-3; d_call: -; cdr3_aa: CAISERSRAGGNTIYF; cdr3_nt: TGTGCCATCAGTGAACGGTCCAGGGCAGGCGGAAACACCATATATTTT
j_call: TRBJ2-1; clone_size: -; v_call: TRBV7-3; d_call: -; cdr3_aa: CASSFRGYNEQFF; cdr3_nt: TGTGCCAGCAGCTTCCGGGGCTACAATGAGCAGTTCTTC
j_call: TRBJ1-2; clone_size: -; v_call: TRBV6-5; d_call: TRBD1; cdr3_aa: CASSPPGQGYGYTF; cdr3_nt: TGTGCCAGCAGCCCCCCGGGACAGGGGTATGGCTACACCTTC
j_call: TRBJ2-7; clone_size: -; v_call: TRBV18; d_call: -; cdr3_aa: CASSTWTASSYEQYF; cdr3_nt: TGTGCCAGCTCTACCTGGACTGCAAGCTCCTACGAGCAGTACTTC
j_call: TRBJ2-7; clone_size: -; v_call: TRBV5-1; d_call: TRBD2; cdr3_aa: CASSFLSGSSYEQYF; cdr3_nt: TGCGCCAGCAGCTTCCTAAGCGGGAGCTCCTACGAGCAGTACTTC
j_call: TRBJ1-4; clone_size: -; v_call: TRBV11-2; d_call: -; cdr3_aa: CASSLDPRRGRNEKLFF; cdr3_nt: TGTGCCAGCAGCTTAGACCCTCGCCGGGGAAGGAATGAAAAACTGTTTTTT
j_call: TRBJ2-7; clone_size: -; v_call: TRBV27; d_call: TRBD1; cdr3_aa: CASCPGQGAPQYF; cdr3_nt: TGTGCCAGCTGCCCGGGACAGGGTGCTCCGCAGTACTTC
j_call: TRBJ1-1; clone_size: -; v_call: TRBV19; d_call: -; cdr3_aa: CASRKRQGLEGKAEAFF; cdr3_nt: TGTGCCAGTAGAAAACGGCAGGGTTTAGAAGGGAAGGCTGAAGCTTTCTTT
j_call: TRBJ2-7; clone_size: -; v_call: TRBV6-2/TRBV6-3; d_call: TRBD1; cdr3_aa: CASSYDGQVPYEQYF; cdr3_nt: TGTGCCAGCAGTTACGACGGACAGGTCCCCTACGAGCAGTACTTC
j_call: TRBJ2-1; clone_size: -; v_call: TRBV19; d_call: TRBD2; cdr3_aa: CASSWLAGGNEQFF; cdr3_nt: TGTGCCAGTAGTTGGCTAGCGGGAGGCAATGAGCAGTTCTTC
j_call: TRBJ2-1; clone_size: -; v_call: TRBV28; d_call: TRBD1; cdr3_aa: CASTSGTGAYNEQFF; cdr3_nt: TGTGCCAGCACATCCGGGACAGGGGCCTACAATGAGCAGTTCTTC
j_call: TRBJ1-1; clone_size: -; v_call: TRBV2; d_call: -; cdr3_aa: CASNAANTEAFF; cdr3_nt: TGTGCCAGCAACGCGGCAAACACTGAAGCTTTCTTT
j_call: TRBJ2-7; clone_size: -; v_call: TRBV28; d_call: -; cdr3_aa: CASSFRVEQYF; cdr3_nt: TGTGCCAGCAGTTTCAGGGTCGAGCAGTACTTC
j_call: TRBJ2-3; clone_size: once; v_call: TRBV7-9; d_call: -; cdr3_aa: CASSPPGGTDTQYF; cdr3_nt: TGTGCCAGCAGCCCCCCAGGGGGCACAGATACGCAGTATTTT
j_call: TRBJ1-4; clone_size: -; v_call: TRBV19; d_call: TRBD1; cdr3_aa: CASSIPRGLGQLFF; cdr3_nt: TGTGCCAGTAGTATCCCCAGGGGGCTAGGGCAACTGTTTTTT
j_call: TRBJ2-7; clone_size: -; v_call: TRBV6-1; d_call: -; cdr3_aa: CASSEPGEQYF; cdr3_nt: TGTGCCAGCAGTGAACCCGGCGAGCAGTACTTC